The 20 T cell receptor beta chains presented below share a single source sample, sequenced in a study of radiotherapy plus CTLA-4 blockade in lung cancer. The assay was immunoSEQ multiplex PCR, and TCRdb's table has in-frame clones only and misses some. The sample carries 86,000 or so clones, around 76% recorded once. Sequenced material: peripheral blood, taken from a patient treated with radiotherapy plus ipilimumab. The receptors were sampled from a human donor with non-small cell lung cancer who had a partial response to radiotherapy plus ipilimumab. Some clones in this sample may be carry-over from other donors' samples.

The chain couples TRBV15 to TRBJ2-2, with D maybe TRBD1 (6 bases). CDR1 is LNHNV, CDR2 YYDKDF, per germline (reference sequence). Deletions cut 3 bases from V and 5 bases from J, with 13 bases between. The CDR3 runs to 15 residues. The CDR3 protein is CATSRSRGVTGELFF. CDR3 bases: TGTGCCACCAGCAGGTCCAGGGGAGTTACCGGGGAGCTGTTTTTT. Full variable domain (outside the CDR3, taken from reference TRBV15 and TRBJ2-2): DAMVIQNPRYQVTQFGKPVTLSCSQTLNHNVMYWYQQKSSQAPKLLFHYYDKDFNNEADTPDNFQSRRPNTSFCFLDIRSPGLGDTAMYLCATSRSRGVTGELFFGEGSRLTVL.

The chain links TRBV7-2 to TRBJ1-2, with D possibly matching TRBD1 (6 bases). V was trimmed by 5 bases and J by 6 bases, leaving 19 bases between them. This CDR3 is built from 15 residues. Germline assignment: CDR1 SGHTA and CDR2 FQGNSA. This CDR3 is CASSRSGEITDGYTF. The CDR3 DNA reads TGTGCCAGCAGCAGGTCAGGGGAGATAACGGATGGCTACACCTTC.

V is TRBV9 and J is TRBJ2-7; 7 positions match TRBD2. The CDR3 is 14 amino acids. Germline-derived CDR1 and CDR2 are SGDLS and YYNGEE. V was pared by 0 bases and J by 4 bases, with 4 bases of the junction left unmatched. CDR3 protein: CASSVVPSGYEQYF. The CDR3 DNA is TGTGCCAGCAGCGTAGTTCCTAGCGGATACGAGCAGTACTTC.

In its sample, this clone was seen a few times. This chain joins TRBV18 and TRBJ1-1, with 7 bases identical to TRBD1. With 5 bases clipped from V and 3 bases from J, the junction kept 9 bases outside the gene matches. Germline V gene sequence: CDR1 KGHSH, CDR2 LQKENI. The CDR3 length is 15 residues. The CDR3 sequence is CASSGTASRDTEAFF. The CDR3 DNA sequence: TGTGCCAGCTCAGGGACAGCATCCAGGGACACTGAAGCTTTCTTT.

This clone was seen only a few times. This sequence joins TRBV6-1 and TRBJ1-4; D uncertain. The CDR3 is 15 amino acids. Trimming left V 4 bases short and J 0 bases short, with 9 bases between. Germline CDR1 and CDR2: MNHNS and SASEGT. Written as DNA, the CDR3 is TGTGCCAGCAGTGGACGACAAGCAACTAATGAAAAACTGTTTTTT. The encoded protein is CASSGRQATNEKLFF.

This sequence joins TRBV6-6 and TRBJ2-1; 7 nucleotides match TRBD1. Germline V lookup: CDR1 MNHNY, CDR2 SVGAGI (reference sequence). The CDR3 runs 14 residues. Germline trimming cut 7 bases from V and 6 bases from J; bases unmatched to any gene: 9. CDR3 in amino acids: CASIQSQGRNEQFF. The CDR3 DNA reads TGTGCCAGCATCCAATCACAGGGGCGCAATGAGCAGTTCTTC.

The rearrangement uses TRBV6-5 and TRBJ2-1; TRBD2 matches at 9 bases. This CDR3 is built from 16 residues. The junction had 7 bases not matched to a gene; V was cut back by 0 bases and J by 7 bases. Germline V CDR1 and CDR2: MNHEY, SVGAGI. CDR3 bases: TGTGCCAGCAGTTACTCGTCTAGCGGGGCTGGAAATGAGCAGTTCTTC. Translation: CASSYSSSGAGNEQFF.

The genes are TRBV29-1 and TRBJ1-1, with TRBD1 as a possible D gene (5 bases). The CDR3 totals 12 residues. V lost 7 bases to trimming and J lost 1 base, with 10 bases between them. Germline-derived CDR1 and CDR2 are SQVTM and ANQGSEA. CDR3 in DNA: TGCAGCGGCGATAGGGGGAACACTGAAGCTTTCTTT. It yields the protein CSGDRGNTEAFF.

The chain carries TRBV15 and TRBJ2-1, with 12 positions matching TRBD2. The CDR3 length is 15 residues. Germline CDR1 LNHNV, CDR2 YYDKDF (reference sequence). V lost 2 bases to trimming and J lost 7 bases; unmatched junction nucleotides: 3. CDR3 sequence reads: CATSRPSGRGNEQFF. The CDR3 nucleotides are TGTGCCACCAGCAGACCTAGCGGGAGGGGGAATGAGCAGTTCTTC.

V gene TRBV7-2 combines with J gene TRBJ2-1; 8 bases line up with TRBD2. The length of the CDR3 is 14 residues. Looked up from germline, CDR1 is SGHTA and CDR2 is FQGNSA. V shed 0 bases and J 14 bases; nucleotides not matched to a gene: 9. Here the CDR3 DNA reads TGTGCCAGCAGCTTAGCGTCGGGGGGGAGTTTTAAGTTCTTC. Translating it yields CASSLASGGSFKFF.

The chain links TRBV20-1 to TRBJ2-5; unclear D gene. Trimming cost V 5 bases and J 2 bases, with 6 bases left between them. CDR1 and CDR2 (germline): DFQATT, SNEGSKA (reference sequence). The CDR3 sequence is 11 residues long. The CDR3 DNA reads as TGCAGTGCTCTCAGTCAAGAGACCCAGTACTTC. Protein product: CSALSQETQYF.

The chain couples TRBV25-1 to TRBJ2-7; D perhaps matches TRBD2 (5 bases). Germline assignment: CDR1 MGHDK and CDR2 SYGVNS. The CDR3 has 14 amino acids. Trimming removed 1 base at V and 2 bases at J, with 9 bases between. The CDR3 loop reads CASSESSGAYEQYF. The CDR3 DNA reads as TGTGCCAGCAGTGAATCTTCCGGGGCCTACGAGCAGTACTTC.

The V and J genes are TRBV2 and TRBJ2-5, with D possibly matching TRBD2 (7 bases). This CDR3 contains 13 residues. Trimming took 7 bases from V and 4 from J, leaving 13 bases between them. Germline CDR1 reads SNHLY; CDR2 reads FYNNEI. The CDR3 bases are TGTGCCAGCACCCGGGGGGCCGGAGAGACCCAGTACTTC. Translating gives CASTRGAGETQYF.

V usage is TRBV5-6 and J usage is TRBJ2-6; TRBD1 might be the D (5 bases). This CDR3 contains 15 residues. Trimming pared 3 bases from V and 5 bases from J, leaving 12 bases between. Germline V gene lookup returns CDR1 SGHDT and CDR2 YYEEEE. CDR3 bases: TGTGCCAGCAGCTCCGGACACGGCCGGGCCAACGTCCTGACTTTC. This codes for CASSSGHGRANVLTF.

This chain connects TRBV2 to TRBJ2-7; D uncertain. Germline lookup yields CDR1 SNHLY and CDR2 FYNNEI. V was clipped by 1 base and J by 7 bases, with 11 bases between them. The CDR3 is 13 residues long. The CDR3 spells CASSEGLPSEQYF. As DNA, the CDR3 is TGTGCCAGCAGTGAAGGGTTGCCTAGTGAGCAGTACTTC.

CDR3 amino acids: CASSSGTGFVETQYF. As DNA, the CDR3 is TGTGCCAGCAGTTCCGGGACAGGGTTCGTTGAGACCCAGTACTTC. V gene TRBV6-1 combines with J gene TRBJ2-5; 9 bases match TRBD1. This CDR3 has 15 residues. Per germline, CDR1 MNHNS and CDR2 SASEGT. V was pared by 5 bases and J by 5 bases, with 9 bases of the junction left unmatched.

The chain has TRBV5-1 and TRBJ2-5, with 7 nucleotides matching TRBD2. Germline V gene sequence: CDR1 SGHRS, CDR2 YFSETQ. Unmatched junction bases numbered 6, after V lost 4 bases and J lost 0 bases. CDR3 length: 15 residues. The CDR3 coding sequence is TGCGCCAGCAGCGGGGGGGTAGGGCACCAAGAGACCCAGTACTTC. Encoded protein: CASSGGVGHQETQYF.

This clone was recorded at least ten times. CDR3 region: CASSTTGRETQYF. In DNA form, the CDR3 reads TGTGCCAGTAGTACAACAGGGAGAGAGACCCAGTACTTC. The J gene is TRBJ2-5, the V gene TRBV19; maybe TRBD1 (6 bases). The CDR3 is made up of 13 amino acids. Germline CDR1 and CDR2: LNHDA and SQIVND (reference sequence). Trimming pared 4 bases from V and 4 bases from J, leaving 10 bases between. Supplemented by reference TRBV19 and TRBJ2-5, the full variable domain reads DGGITQSPKYLFRKEGQNVTLSCEQNLNHDAMYWYRQDPGQGLRLIYYSQIVNDFQKGDIAEGYSVSREKKESFPLTVTSAQKNPTAFYLCASSTTGRETQYFGPGTRLLVL.

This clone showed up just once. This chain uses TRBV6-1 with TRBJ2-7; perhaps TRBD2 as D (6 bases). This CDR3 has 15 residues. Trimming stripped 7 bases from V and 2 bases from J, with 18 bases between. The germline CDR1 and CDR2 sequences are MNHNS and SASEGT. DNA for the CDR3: TGTGCCAGCACCGTCCCTACCGGGGGAACCTACGAGCAGTACTTC. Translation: CASTVPTGGTYEQYF.

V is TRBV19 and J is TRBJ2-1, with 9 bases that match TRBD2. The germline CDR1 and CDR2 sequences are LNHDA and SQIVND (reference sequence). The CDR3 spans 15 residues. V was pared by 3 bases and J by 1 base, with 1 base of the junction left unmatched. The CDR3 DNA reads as TGTGCCAGTAGTATTGCGGGGGGGTCCTACAATGAGCAGTTCTTC. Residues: CASSIAGGSYNEQFF.